This entry is about one T cell receptor (beta chain). Measured with immunoSEQ multiplex PCR; TCRdb has only the in-frame clones, and not every one. The sample shows about 220,000 clones, roughly 85% of them seen only once. This sample is part of a study of blood T cell repertoires in COVID-19. As for the study in general: Researchers got acute and convalescent COVID-19 samples from the United States, Italy and Spain. T cells, B-cell-depleted T cells, or PBMCs provided the cDNA or gDNA that served as material.

This CDR3 is 16 amino acids long. Looked up from germline, CDR1 is LNHDA and CDR2 is SQIVND (reference sequence). J was trimmed by 2 bases and V by 5 bases; bases with no gene match: 7. The clonotype originates from a man aged 25 to 40 who had recovered from COVID-19. This chain connects TRBV19 to TRBJ1-5, with 9 nucleotides matching TRBD1. The specimen sequenced was peripheral blood. The DNA for the CDR3 is TGTGCCAGTAGTTTTCAACAGGGGGCAGGCAATCAGCCCCAGCATTTT. Residues: CASSFQQGAGNQPQHF.